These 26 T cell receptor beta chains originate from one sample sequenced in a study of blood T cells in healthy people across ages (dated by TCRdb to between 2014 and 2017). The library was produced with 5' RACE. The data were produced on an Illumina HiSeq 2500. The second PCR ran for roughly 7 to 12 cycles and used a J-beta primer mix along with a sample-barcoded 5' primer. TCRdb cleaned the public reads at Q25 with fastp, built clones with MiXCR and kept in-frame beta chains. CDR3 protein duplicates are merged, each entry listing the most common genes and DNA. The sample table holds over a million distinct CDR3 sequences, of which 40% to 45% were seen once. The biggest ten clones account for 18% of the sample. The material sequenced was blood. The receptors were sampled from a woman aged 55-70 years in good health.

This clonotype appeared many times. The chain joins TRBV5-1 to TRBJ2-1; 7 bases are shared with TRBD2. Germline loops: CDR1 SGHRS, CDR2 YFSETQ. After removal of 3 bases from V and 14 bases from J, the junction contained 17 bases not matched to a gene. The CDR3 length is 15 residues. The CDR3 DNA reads TGCGCCAGCAGCTCCGCCGCGGGAGTCCCAACGTCGAAGTTCTTC. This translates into CASSSAAGVPTSKFF.

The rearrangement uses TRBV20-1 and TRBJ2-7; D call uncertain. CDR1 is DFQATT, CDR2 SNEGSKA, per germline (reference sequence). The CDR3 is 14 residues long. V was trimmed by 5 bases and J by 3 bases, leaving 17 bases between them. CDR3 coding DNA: TGCAGTGCTGGGATGGGGTCCTCGCGCTACGAGCAGTACTTC. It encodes CSAGMGSSRYEQYF.

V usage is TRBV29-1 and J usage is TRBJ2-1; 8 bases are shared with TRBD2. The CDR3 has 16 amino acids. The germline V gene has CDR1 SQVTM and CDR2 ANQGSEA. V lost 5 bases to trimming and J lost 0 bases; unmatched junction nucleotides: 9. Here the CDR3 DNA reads TGCAGCGTTTTCCCAATTAGCGGGGACTCCTACAATGAGCAGTTCTTC. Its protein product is CSVFPISGDSYNEQFF.

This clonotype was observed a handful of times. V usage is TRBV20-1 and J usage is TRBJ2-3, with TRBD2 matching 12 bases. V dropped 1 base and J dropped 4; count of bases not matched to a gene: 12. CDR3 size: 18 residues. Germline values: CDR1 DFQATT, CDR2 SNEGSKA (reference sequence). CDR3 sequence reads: CSARGSDVTSGSPDTQYF. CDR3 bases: TGCAGTGCTAGAGGTTCAGATGTGACTAGCGGGAGCCCAGATACGCAGTATTTT.

The CDR3 sequence: CASSPGRAGGSPQFF. CDR3 DNA: TGTGCCAGCAGTCCGGGACGAGCGGGAGGGAGCCCGCAGTTCTTC. The J gene is TRBJ2-1, the V gene TRBV27; 10 positions match TRBD2. This CDR3 comprises 15 residues. The germline gives CDR1 MNHEY, CDR2 SMNVEV (reference sequence). V shed 5 bases, J shed 12 bases, and the junction held 13 bases outside the gene matches.

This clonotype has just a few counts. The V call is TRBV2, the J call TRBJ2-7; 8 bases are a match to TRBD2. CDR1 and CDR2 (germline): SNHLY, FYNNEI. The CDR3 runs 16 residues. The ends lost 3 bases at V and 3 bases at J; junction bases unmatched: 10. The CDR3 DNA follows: TGTGCCAGCAGTGAGGGCCGTGGCGGGAGGCACTACGAGCAGTACTTC. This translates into CASSEGRGGRHYEQYF.

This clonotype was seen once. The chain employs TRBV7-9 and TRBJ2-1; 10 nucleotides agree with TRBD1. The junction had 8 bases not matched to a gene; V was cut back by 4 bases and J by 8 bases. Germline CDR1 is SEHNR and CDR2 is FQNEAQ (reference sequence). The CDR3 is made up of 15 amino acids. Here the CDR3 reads CASSSRDRGTHEQFF. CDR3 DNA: TGTGCCAGCAGCTCCCGGGACAGGGGAACCCATGAGCAGTTCTTC.

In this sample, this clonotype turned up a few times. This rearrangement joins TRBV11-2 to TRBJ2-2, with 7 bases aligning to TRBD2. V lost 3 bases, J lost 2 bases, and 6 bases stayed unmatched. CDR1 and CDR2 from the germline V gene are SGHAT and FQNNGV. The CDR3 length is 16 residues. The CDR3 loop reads CASSLLGGPNTGELFF. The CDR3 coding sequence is TGTGCCAGCAGCTTGTTGGGAGGGCCAAACACCGGGGAGCTGTTTTTT.

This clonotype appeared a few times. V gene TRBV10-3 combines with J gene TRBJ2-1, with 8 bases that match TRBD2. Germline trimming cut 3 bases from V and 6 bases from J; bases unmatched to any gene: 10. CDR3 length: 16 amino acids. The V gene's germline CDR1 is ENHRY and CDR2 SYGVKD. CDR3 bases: TGTGCCATCAGTGATCCCGGGGGGGTTGTGAGCAATGAGCAGTTCTTC. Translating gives CAISDPGGVVSNEQFF.

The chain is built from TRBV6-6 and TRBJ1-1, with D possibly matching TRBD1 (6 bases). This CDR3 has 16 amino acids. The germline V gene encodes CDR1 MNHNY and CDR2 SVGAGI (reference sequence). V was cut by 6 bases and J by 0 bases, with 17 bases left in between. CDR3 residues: CASRQAGVAVNTEAFF. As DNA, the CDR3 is TGTGCCAGCAGACAGGCAGGGGTTGCAGTGAACACTGAAGCTTTCTTT.

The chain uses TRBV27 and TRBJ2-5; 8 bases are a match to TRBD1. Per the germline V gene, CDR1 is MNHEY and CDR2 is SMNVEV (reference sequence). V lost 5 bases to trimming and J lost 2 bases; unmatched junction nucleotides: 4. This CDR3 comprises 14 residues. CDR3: CASSGRQGQETQYF. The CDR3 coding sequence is TGTGCCAGCAGTGGCAGACAGGGGCAAGAGACCCAGTACTTC.

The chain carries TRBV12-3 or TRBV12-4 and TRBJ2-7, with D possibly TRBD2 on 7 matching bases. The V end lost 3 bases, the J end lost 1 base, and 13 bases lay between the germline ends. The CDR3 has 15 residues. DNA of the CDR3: TGTGCCAGCAGTTTCGGGGGGCGGTTATCCTACGAGCAGTACTTC. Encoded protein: CASSFGGRLSYEQYF.

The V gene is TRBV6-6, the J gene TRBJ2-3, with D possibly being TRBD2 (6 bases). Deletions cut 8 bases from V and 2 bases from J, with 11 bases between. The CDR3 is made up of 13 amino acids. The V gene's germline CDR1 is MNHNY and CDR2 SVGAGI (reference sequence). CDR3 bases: TGTGCCAGCCTAGCGCAGTACACAGATACGCAGTATTTT. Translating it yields CASLAQYTDTQYF.

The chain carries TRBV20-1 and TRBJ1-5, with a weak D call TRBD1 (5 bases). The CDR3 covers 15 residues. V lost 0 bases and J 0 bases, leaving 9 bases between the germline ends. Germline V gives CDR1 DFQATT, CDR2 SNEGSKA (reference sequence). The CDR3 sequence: CSARDRGNSNQPQHF. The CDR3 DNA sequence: TGCAGTGCTAGAGATAGGGGTAATAGCAATCAGCCCCAGCATTTT.

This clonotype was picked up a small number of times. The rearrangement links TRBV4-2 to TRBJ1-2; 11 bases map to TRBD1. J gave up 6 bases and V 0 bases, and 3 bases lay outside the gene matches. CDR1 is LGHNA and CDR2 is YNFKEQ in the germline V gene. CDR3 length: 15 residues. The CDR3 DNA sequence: TGTGCCAGCAGCCAAGATCAGGGACAGGGGGATGGCTACACCTTC. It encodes CASSQDQGQGDGYTF.

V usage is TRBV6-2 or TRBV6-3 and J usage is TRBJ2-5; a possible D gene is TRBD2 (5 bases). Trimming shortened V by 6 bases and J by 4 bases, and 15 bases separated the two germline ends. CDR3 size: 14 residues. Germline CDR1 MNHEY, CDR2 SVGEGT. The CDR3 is CASRKPGFGETQYF. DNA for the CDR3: TGTGCCAGCAGGAAACCGGGATTTGGAGAGACCCAGTACTTC.

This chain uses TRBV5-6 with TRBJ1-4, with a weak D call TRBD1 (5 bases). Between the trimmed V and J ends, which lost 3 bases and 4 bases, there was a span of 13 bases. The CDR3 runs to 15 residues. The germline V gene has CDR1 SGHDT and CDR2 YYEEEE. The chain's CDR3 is CASSSWGIYNEKLFF. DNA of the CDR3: TGTGCCAGCAGCTCCTGGGGGATCTATAATGAAAAACTGTTTTTT.

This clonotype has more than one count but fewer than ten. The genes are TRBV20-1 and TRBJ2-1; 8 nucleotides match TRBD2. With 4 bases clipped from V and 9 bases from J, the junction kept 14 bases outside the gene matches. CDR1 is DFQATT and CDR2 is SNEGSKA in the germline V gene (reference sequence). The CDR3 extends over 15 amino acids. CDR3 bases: TGCAGTGCTACACTGATGACGGGGCTAGCGGGTGAGCAGTTCTTC. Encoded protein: CSATLMTGLAGEQFF.

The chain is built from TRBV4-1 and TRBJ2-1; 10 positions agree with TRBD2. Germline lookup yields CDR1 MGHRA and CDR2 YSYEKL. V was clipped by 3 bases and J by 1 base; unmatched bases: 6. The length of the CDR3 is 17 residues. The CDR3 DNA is TGCGCCAGCAGCCAGGAGCCGGGACTAGCGTCCTACAATGAGCAGTTCTTC. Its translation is CASSQEPGLASYNEQFF.

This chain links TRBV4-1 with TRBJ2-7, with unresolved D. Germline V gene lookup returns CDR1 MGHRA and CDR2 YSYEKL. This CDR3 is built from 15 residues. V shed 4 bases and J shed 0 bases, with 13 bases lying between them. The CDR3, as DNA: TGCGCCAGCAGCCCCGCAATAGAGAGCTCCTACGAGCAGTACTTC. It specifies CASSPAIESSYEQYF.

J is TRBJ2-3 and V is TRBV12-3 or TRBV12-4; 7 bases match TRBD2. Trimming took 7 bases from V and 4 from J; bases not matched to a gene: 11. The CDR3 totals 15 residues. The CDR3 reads CASTVGGGAADTQYF. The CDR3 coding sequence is TGTGCCAGCACGGTGGGGGGAGGGGCCGCAGATACGCAGTATTTT.

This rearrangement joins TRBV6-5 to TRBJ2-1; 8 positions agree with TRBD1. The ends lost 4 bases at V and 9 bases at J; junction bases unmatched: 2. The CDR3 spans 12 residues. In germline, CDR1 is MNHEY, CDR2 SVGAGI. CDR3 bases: TGTGCCAGCAGTTCAGGGGGCACTGAGCAGTTCTTC. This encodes CASSSGGTEQFF.

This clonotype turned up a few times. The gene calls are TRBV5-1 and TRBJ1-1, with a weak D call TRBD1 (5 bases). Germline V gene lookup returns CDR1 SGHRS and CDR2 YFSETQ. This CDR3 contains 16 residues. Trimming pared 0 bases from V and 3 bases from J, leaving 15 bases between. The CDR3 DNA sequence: TGCGCCAGCAGCTTGGTAGGAGGCCCACAGGACACTGAAGCTTTCTTT. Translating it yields CASSLVGGPQDTEAFF.

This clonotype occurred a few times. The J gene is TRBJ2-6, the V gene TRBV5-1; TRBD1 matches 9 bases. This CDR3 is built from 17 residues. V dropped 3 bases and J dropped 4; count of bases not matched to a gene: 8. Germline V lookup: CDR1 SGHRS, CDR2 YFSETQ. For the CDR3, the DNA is TGCGCCAGCAGCTCCGGGACAGGGATGTCCGGGGCCAACGTCCTGACTTTC. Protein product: CASSSGTGMSGANVLTF.

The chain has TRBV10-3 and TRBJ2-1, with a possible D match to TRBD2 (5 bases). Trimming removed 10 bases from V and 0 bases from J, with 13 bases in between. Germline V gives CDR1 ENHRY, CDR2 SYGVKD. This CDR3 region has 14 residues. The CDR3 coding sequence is TGTGCCACGCAGGACTTGAGCTCCTACAATGAGCAGTTCTTC. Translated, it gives CATQDLSSYNEQFF.

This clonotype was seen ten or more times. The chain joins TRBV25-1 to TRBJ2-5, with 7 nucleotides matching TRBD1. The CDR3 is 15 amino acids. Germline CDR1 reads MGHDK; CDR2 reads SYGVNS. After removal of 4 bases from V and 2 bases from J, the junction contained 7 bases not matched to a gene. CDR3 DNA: TGTGCCAGCAGTGTAAGACAGGGCGGACAAGAGACCCAGTACTTC. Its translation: CASSVRQGGQETQYF.